This TCR beta chain was documented in a study of T cell repertoires in ileal Crohn's disease. In the study overall: Postoperative therapy was given to about half: roughly twelve thiopurines, fewer than 20 anti-TNF agents. At postoperative colonoscopy, neoterminal ileum biopsies were taken as M6. Study observations and caveats: High-frequency clones were more common in sorted CD8 than CD4 cells. Within the first postoperative year, endoscopy came at median around seven months.

A remark on this clone: Its antigen is not identified.

The CDR3 loop spans 14 amino acids. V gave up 2 bases and J gave up 1 base, with 8 bases separating them. Germline assignment: CDR1 MNHEY and CDR2 SVGAGI. The method was immunoSEQ multiplex PCR; TCRdb's version includes in-frame clones alone and lacks a portion of them. The table has about 59,000 clones, around nine tenths seen once. The time point: neoterminal ileum biopsy at postoperative endoscopy, about 6 months after surgery. The TCR originated in an adult with Crohn's disease. Specimen: ileal tissue. The rearrangement links TRBV6-5 to TRBJ1-1; D uncertain. The CDR3 nucleotides are TGTGCCAGCAGTTACCTTCCCCCGAACACTGAAGCTTTCTTT. Encoded protein: CASSYLPPNTEAFF.